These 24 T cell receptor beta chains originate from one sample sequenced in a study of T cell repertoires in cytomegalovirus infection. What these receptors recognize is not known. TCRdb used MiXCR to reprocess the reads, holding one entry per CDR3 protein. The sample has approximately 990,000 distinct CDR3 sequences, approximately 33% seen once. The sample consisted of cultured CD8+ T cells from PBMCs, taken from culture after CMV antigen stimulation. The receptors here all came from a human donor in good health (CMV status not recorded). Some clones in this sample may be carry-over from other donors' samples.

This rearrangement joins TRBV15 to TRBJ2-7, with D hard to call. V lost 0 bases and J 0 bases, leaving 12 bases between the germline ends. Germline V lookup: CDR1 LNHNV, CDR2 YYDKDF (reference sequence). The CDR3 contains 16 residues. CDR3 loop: CATSRDADLSSYEQYF. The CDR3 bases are TGTGCCACCAGCAGAGATGCAGACCTAAGCTCCTACGAGCAGTACTTC.

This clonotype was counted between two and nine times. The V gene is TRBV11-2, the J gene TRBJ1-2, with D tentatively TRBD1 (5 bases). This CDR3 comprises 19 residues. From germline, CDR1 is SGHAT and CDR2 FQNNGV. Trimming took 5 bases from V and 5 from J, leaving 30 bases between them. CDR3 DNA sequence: TGTGCCAGCAGCCTAACAGCTTCACCGAAATTAGGGACGTTTTATGGCTACACCTTC. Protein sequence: CASSLTASPKLGTFYGYTF. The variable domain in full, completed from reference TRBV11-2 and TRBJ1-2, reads EAGVAQSPRYKIIEKRQSVAFWCNPISGHATLYWYQQILGQGPKLLIQFQNNGVVDDSQLPKDRFSAERLKGVDSTLKIQPAKLEDSAVYLCASSLTASPKLGTFYGYTFGSGTRLTVV.

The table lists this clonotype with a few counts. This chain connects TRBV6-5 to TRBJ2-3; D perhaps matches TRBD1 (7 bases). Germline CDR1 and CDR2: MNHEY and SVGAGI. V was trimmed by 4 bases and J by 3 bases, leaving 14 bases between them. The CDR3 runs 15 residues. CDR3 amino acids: CASSFSRGATDTQYF. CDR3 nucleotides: TGTGCCAGCAGTTTTAGCAGGGGGGCAACAGATACGCAGTATTTT.

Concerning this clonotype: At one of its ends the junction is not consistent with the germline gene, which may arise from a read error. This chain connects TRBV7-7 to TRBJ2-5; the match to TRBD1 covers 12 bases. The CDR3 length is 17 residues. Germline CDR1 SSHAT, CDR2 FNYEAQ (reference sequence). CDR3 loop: CASSLRRGTGGLETQYF. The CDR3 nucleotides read TGTGCTAGCAGCTTACGTAGGGGGACAGGGGGCTTGGAGACCCAGTACTTC.

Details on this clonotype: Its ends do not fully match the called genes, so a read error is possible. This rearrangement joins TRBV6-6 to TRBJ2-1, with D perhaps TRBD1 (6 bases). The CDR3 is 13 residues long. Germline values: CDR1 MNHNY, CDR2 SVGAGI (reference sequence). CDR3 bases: TGTACCAGCAAAACAGGGTTATACAATGAGCAGTTCTTC. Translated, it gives CTSKTGLYNEQFF.

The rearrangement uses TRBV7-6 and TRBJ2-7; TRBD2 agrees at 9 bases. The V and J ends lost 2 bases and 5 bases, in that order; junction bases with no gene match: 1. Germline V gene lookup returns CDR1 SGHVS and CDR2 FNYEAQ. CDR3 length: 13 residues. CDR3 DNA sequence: TGTGCCAGCAGCTTATCTAGCGGGGACGAGCAGTACGTC. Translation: CASSLSSGDEQYV.

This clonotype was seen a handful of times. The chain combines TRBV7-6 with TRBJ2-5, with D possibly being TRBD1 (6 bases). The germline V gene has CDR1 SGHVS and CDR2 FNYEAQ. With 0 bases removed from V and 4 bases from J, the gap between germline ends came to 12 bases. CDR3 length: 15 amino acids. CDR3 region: CASSLAQGPVETQYF. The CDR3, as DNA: TGTGCCAGCAGCTTAGCGCAGGGGCCGGTAGAGACCCAGTACTTC.

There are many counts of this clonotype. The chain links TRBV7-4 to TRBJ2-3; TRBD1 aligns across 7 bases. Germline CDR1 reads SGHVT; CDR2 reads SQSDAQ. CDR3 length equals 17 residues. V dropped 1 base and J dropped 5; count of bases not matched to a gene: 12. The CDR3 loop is CASSLVKGAQGEDTQYF. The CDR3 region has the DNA TGTGCCAGCAGCTTAGTAAAAGGGGCGCAGGGGGAAGATACGCAGTATTTT.

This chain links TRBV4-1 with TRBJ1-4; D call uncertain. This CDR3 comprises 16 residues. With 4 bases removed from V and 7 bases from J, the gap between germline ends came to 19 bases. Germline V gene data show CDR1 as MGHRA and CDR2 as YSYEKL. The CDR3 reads CASSLKAGGIGEKLFF. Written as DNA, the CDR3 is TGCGCCAGCAGCCTTAAGGCCGGAGGGATCGGTGAAAAACTGTTTTTT.

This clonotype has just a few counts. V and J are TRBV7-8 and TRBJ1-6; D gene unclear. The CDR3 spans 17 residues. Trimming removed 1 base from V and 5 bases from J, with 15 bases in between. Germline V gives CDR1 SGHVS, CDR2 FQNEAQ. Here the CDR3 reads CASSLVRGLRDNSPLHF. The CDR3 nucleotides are TGTGCCAGCAGCTTAGTTCGTGGTCTTCGTGATAATTCACCCCTCCACTTT.

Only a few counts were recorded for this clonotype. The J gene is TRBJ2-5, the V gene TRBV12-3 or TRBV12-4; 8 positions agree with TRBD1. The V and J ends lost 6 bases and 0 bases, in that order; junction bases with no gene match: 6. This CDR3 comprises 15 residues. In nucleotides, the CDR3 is TGTGCCAGCAGGCCAACAGGGGGGTACCAAGAGACCCAGTACTTC. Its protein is CASRPTGGYQETQYF.

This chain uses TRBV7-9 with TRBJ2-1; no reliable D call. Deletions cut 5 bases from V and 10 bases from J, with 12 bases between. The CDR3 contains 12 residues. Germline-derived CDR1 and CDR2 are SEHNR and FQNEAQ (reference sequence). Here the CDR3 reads CASSPSTREQFF. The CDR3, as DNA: TGTGCCAGCAGCCCGTCGACGAGGGAGCAGTTCTTC.

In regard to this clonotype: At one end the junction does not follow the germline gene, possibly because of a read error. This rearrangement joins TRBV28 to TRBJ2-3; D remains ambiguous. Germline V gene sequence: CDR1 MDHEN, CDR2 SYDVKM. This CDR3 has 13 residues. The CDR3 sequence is CANSSPSTDTQYF. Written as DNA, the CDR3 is TGTGCCAACAGTTCCCCTAGCACAGATACGCAGTATTTT.

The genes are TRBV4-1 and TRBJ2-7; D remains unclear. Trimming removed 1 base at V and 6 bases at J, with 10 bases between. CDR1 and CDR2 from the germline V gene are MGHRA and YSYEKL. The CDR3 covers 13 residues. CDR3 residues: CASSQVSGSEQYF. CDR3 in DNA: TGCGCCAGCAGCCAAGTTTCCGGGTCCGAGCAGTACTTC.

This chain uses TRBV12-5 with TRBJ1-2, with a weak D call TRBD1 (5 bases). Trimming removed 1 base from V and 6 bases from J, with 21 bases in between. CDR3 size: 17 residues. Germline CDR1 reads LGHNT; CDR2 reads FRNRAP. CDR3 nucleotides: TGTGCTAGTGGTTTGGCCCCCCTTGACAGTTTCCAGAATGGCTACACCTTC. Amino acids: CASGLAPLDSFQNGYTF.

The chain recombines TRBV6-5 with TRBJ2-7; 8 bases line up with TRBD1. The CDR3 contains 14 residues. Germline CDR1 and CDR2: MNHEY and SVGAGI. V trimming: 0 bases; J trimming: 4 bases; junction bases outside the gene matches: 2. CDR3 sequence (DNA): TGTGCCAGCAGTTACTCCCGGACAGGGTACGAGCAGTACGTC. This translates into CASSYSRTGYEQYV.

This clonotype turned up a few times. CDR3 loop: CASSPGRRFPYGYTF. The CDR3 DNA reads as TGTGCCAGCAGTCCAGGGAGGCGATTTCCCTATGGCTACACCTTC. This sequence joins TRBV6-6 and TRBJ1-2; D might be TRBD1 (5 bases). The V end was cut by 5 bases, the J end by 4 bases, with 17 bases between. The CDR3 runs to 15 residues. Germline CDR1 MNHNY, CDR2 SVGAGI (reference sequence).

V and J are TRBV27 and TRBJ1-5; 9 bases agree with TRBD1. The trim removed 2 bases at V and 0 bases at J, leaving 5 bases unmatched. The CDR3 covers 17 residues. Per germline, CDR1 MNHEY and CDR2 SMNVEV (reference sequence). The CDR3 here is CASSLLGTGRSNQPQHF. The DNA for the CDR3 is TGTGCCAGCAGTTTACTCGGGACAGGGCGTAGCAATCAGCCCCAGCATTTT.

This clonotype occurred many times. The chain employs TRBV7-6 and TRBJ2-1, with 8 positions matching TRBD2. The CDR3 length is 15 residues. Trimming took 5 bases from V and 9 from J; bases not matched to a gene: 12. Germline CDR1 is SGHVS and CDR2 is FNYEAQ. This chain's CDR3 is CASSTLAGFGSEQFF. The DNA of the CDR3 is TGTGCCAGCAGCACCTTAGCGGGGTTTGGTAGTGAGCAGTTCTTC.

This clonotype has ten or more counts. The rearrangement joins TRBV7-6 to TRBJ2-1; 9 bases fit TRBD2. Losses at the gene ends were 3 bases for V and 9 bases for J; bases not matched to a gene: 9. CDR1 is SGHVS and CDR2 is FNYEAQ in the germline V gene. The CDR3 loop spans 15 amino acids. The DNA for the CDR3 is TGTGCCAGCAGCTTGGACCCGGGACTAGCCGGTGAGCAGTTCTTC. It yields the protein CASSLDPGLAGEQFF.

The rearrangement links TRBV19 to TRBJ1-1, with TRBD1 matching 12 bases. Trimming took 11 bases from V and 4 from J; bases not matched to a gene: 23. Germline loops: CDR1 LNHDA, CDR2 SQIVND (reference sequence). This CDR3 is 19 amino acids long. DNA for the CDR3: TGTGCCTGTTGTGGGGACAGGGGGCGAGATATGCGATCGGGCACTGAAGCTTTCTTT. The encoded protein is CACCGDRGRDMRSGTEAFF.

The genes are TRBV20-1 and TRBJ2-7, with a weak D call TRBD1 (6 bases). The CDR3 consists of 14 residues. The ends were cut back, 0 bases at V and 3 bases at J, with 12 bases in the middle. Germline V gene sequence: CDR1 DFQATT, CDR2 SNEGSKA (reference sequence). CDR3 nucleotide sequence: TGCAGTGCTAGAGATCGGGACAAGAGCTACGAGCAGTACTTC. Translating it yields CSARDRDKSYEQYF.

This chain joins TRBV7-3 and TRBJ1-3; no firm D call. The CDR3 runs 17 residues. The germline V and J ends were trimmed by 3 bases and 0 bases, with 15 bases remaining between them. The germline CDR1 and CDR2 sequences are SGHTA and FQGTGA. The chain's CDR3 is CASSLTPDGYSGNTIYF. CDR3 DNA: TGTGCCAGCAGCTTGACCCCCGACGGTTACTCTGGAAACACCATATATTTT.

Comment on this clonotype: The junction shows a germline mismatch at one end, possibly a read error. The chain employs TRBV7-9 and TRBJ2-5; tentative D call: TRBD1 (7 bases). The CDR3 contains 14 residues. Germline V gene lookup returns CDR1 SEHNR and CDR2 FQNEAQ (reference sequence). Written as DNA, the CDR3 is TGTGCCAGCAGCTCATCACAAGGGGGCGGGGCCGGGAGCTTC. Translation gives CASSSSQGGGAGSF.